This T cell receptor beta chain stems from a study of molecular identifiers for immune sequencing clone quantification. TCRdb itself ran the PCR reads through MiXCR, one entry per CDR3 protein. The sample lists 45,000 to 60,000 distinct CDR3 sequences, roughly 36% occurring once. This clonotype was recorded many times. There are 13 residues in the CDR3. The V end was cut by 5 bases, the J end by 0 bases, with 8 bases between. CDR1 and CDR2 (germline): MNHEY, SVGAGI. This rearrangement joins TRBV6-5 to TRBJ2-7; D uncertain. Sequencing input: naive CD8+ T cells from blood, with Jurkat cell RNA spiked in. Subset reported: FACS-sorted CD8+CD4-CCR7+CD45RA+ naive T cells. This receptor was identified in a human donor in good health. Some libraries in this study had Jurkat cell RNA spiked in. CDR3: CASSPRASYEQYF. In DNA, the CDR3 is TGTGCCAGCAGTCCCCGGGCCTCCTACGAGCAGTACTTC.